This passage covers 5 T cell receptor beta chains from one sample sequenced in a study of post-analysis software for immune sequencing data. Study conclusions and caveats: TRBV segments more frequent in patients than in controls numbered several and included TRBV5-6, TRBV5-1 and TRBV20-1.

These receptors' targets are unknown. Carried by the TCR beta cDNA libraries were unique molecular identifiers. TCRdb redid the calling of the PCR reads with MiXCR, one entry per CDR3 protein. The table has approximately 660,000 distinct CDR3 sequences, 55% to 70% seen once. The specimen was blood. The receptors shown here come from a girl aged 2 to 9 with multiple sclerosis.

V and J are TRBV12-3 or TRBV12-4 and TRBJ2-1, with D perhaps TRBD1 (7 bases). CDR3 size: 15 residues. V dropped 2 bases and J dropped 0 bases, with 8 bases sitting between them. The CDR3 region has the DNA TGTGCCAGCAGTTTACAGGGGGGCTCCTACAATGAGCAGTTCTTC. It is translated as CASSLQGGSYNEQFF.

The chain carries TRBV10-3 and TRBJ2-1; D unclear. Germline CDR1 ENHRY, CDR2 SYGVKD. The CDR3 covers 16 residues. Trimming pared 5 bases from V and 8 bases from J, leaving 22 bases between. CDR3 region: CAISPRGGSDDHEQFF. The CDR3 bases are TGTGCCATCAGTCCTCGCGGTGGGTCCGATGACCATGAGCAGTTCTTC.

The chain employs TRBV15 and TRBJ1-2, with unresolved D. V dropped 3 bases and J dropped 7 bases, with 12 bases sitting between them. The length of the CDR3 is 13 residues. The V gene's germline CDR1 is LNHNV and CDR2 YYDKDF (reference sequence). The CDR3 DNA follows: TGTGCCACCAGCAGGAACGCGTTCCCTGGCTACACCTTC. This sequence encodes CATSRNAFPGYTF.

This clonotype was seen only once. The chain combines TRBV7-2 with TRBJ1-5; the D gene is possibly TRBD1 (5 bases). The CDR3 contains 15 residues. In germline, CDR1 is SGHTA, CDR2 FQGNSA. V was trimmed by 5 bases and J by 2 bases, leaving 13 bases between them. The CDR3 loop is CASSRGGRRNQPQHF. CDR3 coding DNA: TGTGCCAGCAGCCGGGGGGGTAGGCGCAATCAGCCCCAGCATTTT. Drawing the rest from reference TRBV7-2 and TRBJ1-5, the complete variable domain is GAGVSQSPSNKVTEKGKDVELRCDPISGHTALYWYRQSLGQGLEFLIYFQGNSAPDKSGLPSDRFSAERTGGSVSTLTIQRTQQEDSAVYLCASSRGGRRNQPQHFGDGTRLSIL.

This clonotype has only a few counts. This rearrangement joins TRBV5-1 to TRBJ2-3, with unresolved D. CDR1 is SGHRS and CDR2 is YFSETQ in the germline V gene. The CDR3 runs 15 residues. Trimming left V 0 bases short and J 0 bases short, with 8 bases between. As DNA, the CDR3 is TGCGCCAGCAGCTTGGAAACTCCTAGCACAGATACGCAGTATTTT. It specifies CASSLETPSTDTQYF.